This entry lists 32 T cell receptor beta chains sequenced from one sample in a study of cytomegalovirus exposure and HLA in healthy donors. In the PCR, 60 Vbeta and 13 Jbeta primers were used. Measured with immunoSEQ multiplex PCR; TCRdb has only the in-frame clones, and not every one. The sample carries over 65,000 clones, around 80% recorded once. Sequencing was done on a sample of PBMCs. Receptor source: a woman in her 30s in good health and CMV-seronegative.

This chain links TRBV6-1 with TRBJ1-5; D perhaps matches TRBD1 (6 bases). The CDR3 covers 14 residues. Trimming cost V 5 bases and J 1 base, with 9 bases left between them. In germline, CDR1 is MNHNS, CDR2 SASEGT. The CDR3 nucleotides are TGTGCCAGCAGTTATGACAGGAGCAATCAGCCCCAGCATTTT. It encodes CASSYDRSNQPQHF.

This clone was picked up one time. The J gene is TRBJ2-2, the V gene TRBV5-5, with D unclear. V was clipped by 4 bases and J by 1 base, with 8 bases between them. The germline V gene has CDR1 SGHKS and CDR2 YYEKEE (reference sequence). This CDR3 is 14 amino acids long. The CDR3 reads CASSRALNTGELFF. The DNA of the CDR3 is TGTGCCAGCAGCCGAGCACTGAACACCGGGGAGCTGTTTTTT.

V usage is TRBV6-1 and J usage is TRBJ1-5, with D hard to call. The CDR3 covers 15 residues. Trimming took 0 bases from V and 2 from J, leaving 8 bases between them. CDR1 MNHNS and CDR2 SASEGT come from the germline V gene. The CDR3 is CASSEASGGNQPQHF. The CDR3 DNA reads as TGTGCCAGCAGTGAAGCCTCCGGGGGCAATCAGCCCCAGCATTTT.

The chain joins TRBV7-8 to TRBJ1-3, with D possibly matching TRBD1 (6 bases). The CDR3 consists of 19 residues. V shed 1 base and J shed 4 bases, with 23 bases lying between them. Germline V gene lookup returns CDR1 SGHVS and CDR2 FQNEAQ. The CDR3 nucleotides are TGTGCCAGCAGCTTAGGATCCGTACAGGGTCAGAGAGTCGGAAACACCATATATTTT. Its protein is CASSLGSVQGQRVGNTIYF.

The chain has TRBV6-5 and TRBJ1-1, with no clear D. The CDR3 sequence is 15 residues long. CDR1 and CDR2 from the germline V gene are MNHEY and SVGAGI. Trimming removed 10 bases from V and 0 bases from J, with 18 bases in between. The CDR3 nucleotides read TGTGCCACCTTCTATCGGCGGGCAATGAACACTGAAGCTTTCTTT. Translating it yields CATFYRRAMNTEAFF.

This clone was seen once. The chain has TRBV6-6 and TRBJ1-5, with 7 bases fitting TRBD1. Germline CDR1 reads MNHNY; CDR2 reads SVGAGI (reference sequence). The junction had 5 bases not matched to a gene; V was cut back by 6 bases and J by 0 bases. This CDR3 spans 15 amino acids. CDR3 region: CASRGTDNSNQPQHF. The DNA of the CDR3 is TGTGCCAGCAGAGGGACAGACAATAGCAATCAGCCCCAGCATTTT.

CDR3 region: CASSQRGDYEQYF. The DNA of the CDR3 is TGTGCCAGCAGCCAAAGGGGGGACTACGAGCAGTACTTC. The chain joins TRBV4-2 to TRBJ2-5; D possibly uses TRBD1 or TRBD2 (6 bases each). The tail of the sequence fits TRBJ2-7 better, so the J call may be wrong. Looked up from germline, CDR1 is LGHNA and CDR2 is YNFKEQ. CDR3 size: 13 residues.

J is TRBJ2-5 and V is TRBV10-1; 9 nucleotides align to TRBD2. The CDR3 runs to 14 residues. Germline CDR1 reads WNHNN; CDR2 reads SYGVQD (reference sequence). After removal of 2 bases from V and 2 bases from J, the junction contained 0 bases not matched to a gene. CDR3 region: CASSEAGGQETQYF. In nucleotides, the CDR3 is TGCGCCAGCAGTGAGGCGGGGGGGCAAGAGACCCAGTACTTC.

The V gene is TRBV18, the J gene TRBJ1-2, with TRBD1 matching 12 bases. The germline V gene encodes CDR1 KGHSH and CDR2 LQKENI. This CDR3 spans 20 amino acids. After removal of 3 bases from V and 3 bases from J, the junction contained 17 bases not matched to a gene. This chain's CDR3 is CASSPTVGTGGAEGDYGYTF. CDR3 bases: TGTGCCAGCTCACCTACTGTAGGGACAGGGGGCGCCGAGGGCGACTATGGCTACACCTTC.

The V and J genes are TRBV4-2 and TRBJ1-2, with 9 bases identical to TRBD1. Germline V gives CDR1 LGHNA, CDR2 YNFKEQ. V shed 1 base, J shed 11 bases, and the junction held 8 bases outside the gene matches. The CDR3 sequence is 14 residues long. The CDR3 DNA reads as TGTGCCAGCAGCCAAGCCCCCCCCGGACAGGGGTACACCTTC. Translating gives CASSQAPPGQGYTF.

This rearrangement joins TRBV11-2 to TRBJ1-3, with TRBD1 identical over 11 bases. The CDR3 is 18 amino acids. CDR1 is SGHAT and CDR2 is FQNNGV in the germline V gene. Germline trimming cut 5 bases from V and 2 bases from J; bases unmatched to any gene: 11. The CDR3 is CASSRGTGGVAAGNTIYF. CDR3 coding DNA: TGTGCCAGCAGCCGGGGGACAGGGGGTGTCGCGGCTGGAAACACCATATATTTT.

The chain combines TRBV28 with TRBJ2-7; 9 bases are a match to TRBD1. The CDR3 covers 14 residues. Germline V gene lookup returns CDR1 MDHEN and CDR2 SYDVKM. Trimming removed 7 bases from V and 3 bases from J; junction bases left unmatched: 7. The CDR3, as DNA: TGTGCCAGCAACCCACGGACAGGGGACTACGAGCAGTACTTC. This sequence encodes CASNPRTGDYEQYF.

The V call is TRBV10-3, the J call TRBJ2-7, with TRBD1 matching 9 bases. CDR1 ENHRY and CDR2 SYGVKD come from the germline V gene. V gave up 4 bases and J gave up 2 bases; unmatched junction bases: 3. This CDR3 contains 14 residues. The CDR3 region has the DNA TGTGCCATCAGTGCGGGACAGGGTACCTACGAGCAGTACTTC. Amino acids: CAISAGQGTYEQYF.

V is TRBV5-6 and J is TRBJ1-1; unclear D gene. Germline lookup yields CDR1 SGHDT and CDR2 YYEEEE. CDR3 length: 13 residues. Trimming shortened V by 0 bases and J by 3 bases, and 6 bases separated the two germline ends. The DNA of the CDR3 is TGTGCCAGCAGCTTGGAATCCGACACTGAAGCTTTCTTT. Translation gives CASSLESDTEAFF.

V gene TRBV27 combines with J gene TRBJ2-3; D uncertain. CDR3 length equals 12 residues. The germline V gene has CDR1 MNHEY and CDR2 SMNVEV (reference sequence). V was trimmed by 6 bases and J by 0 bases, leaving 4 bases between them. For the CDR3, the DNA is TGTGCCAGCAGCCCTAGCACAGATACGCAGTATTTT. It translates to CASSPSTDTQYF.

The chain recombines TRBV19 with TRBJ1-2, with no clear D. The CDR3 is 13 residues long. Germline values: CDR1 LNHDA, CDR2 SQIVND (reference sequence). Trimming removed 1 base from V and 2 bases from J, with 5 bases in between. In DNA, the CDR3 is TGTGCCAGTAGTATAGCACAGAACTATGGCTACACCTTC. This codes for CASSIAQNYGYTF.

The V and J genes are TRBV28 and TRBJ2-5, with a possible D match to TRBD1 (6 bases). With the DNA end fitting TRBJ2-7 better, the J assignment may be wrong. CDR1 and CDR2 from the germline V gene are MDHEN and SYDVKM. The CDR3 sequence is 12 residues long. The CDR3 sequence: CATSTGIYEQYF. DNA for the CDR3: TGTGCCACCTCGACAGGAATCTACGAGCAGTACTTC.

In its sample, this clone was seen a few times. The chain employs TRBV6-1 and TRBJ1-5, with a possible D match to TRBD1 (5 bases). This CDR3 comprises 14 residues. Germline V lookup: CDR1 MNHNS, CDR2 SASEGT. V was pared by 4 bases and J by 6 bases, with 13 bases between. The CDR3 coding sequence is TGTGCCAGCAGTGTCACCCGGGGGGGTCAGCCCCAGCATTTT. It translates to CASSVTRGGQPQHF.

The chain carries TRBV6-5 and TRBJ2-7; D unresolved. V lost 0 bases and J 6 bases, leaving 15 bases between the germline ends. Germline V CDR1 and CDR2: MNHEY, SVGAGI. The CDR3 totals 15 residues. The CDR3 DNA is TGTGCCAGCAGTTACTCGATGTCCCCGGTCTTCGAGCAGTACTTC. Translating it yields CASSYSMSPVFEQYF.

V is TRBV4-1 and J is TRBJ2-2; TRBD1 agrees at 10 bases. This CDR3 has 17 amino acids. Germline V CDR1 and CDR2: MGHRA, YSYEKL. J gave up 2 bases and V 2 bases, and 5 bases lay outside the gene matches. Written as DNA, the CDR3 is TGCGCCAGCAGCCAACTCGACAGGGGGCGAAACACCGGGGAGCTGTTTTTT. Its translation: CASSQLDRGRNTGELFF.

The rearrangement uses TRBV2 and TRBJ1-1, with TRBD1 matching 8 bases. CDR3 size: 14 residues. V was pared by 6 bases and J by 7 bases, with 10 bases of the junction left unmatched. Germline CDR1 is SNHLY and CDR2 is FYNNEI. In DNA form, the CDR3 reads TGTGCCAGCAGAGCCACAGGGGGAGGTGGTGAAGCTTTCTTT. It codes for CASRATGGGGEAFF.

J is TRBJ2-1 and V is TRBV5-1, with 10 bases identical to TRBD2. The trim removed 4 bases at V and 6 bases at J, leaving 7 bases unmatched. In germline, CDR1 is SGHRS, CDR2 YFSETQ. The CDR3 covers 15 residues. CDR3 bases: TGCGCCAGCAGCATATGGACTAGCGGTGGCAATGAGCAGTTCTTC. As protein: CASSIWTSGGNEQFF.

V usage is TRBV28 and J usage is TRBJ1-1, with a possible D match to TRBD1 (5 bases). CDR3 length: 14 amino acids. Trimming shortened V by 1 base and J by 7 bases, and 13 bases separated the two germline ends. Germline V gene lookup returns CDR1 MDHEN and CDR2 SYDVKM. CDR3: CASSLYGGEGEAFF. CDR3 in DNA: TGTGCCAGCAGTTTATATGGGGGGGAAGGTGAAGCTTTCTTT.

The V and J genes are TRBV30 and TRBJ1-1; D ambiguous. Germline CDR1 and CDR2: GTSNPN and SVGIG (reference sequence). CDR3 size: 15 residues. V lost 0 bases to trimming and J lost 0 bases, with 11 bases between them. This CDR3 is CAWSVRRLLNTEAFF. The DNA for the CDR3 is TGTGCCTGGAGTGTACGGCGGCTTCTGAACACTGAAGCTTTCTTT.

The gene calls are TRBV6-1 and TRBJ2-7; the match to TRBD1 covers 7 bases. Germline V gene data show CDR1 as MNHNS and CDR2 as SASEGT. V was pared by 6 bases and J by 0 bases, with 8 bases of the junction left unmatched. CDR3 size: 15 residues. The chain's CDR3 is CASSWGQLNSYEQYF. The CDR3 DNA reads TGTGCCAGCAGCTGGGGACAGCTAAACTCCTACGAGCAGTACTTC.

V is TRBV11-3 and J is TRBJ2-2, with 8 bases fitting TRBD2. Germline CDR1 SGHNT, CDR2 YENEEA. The CDR3 extends over 16 amino acids. The V and J ends lost 5 bases and 0 bases, in that order; junction bases with no gene match: 5. CDR3 loop: CASSRSLAANTGELFF. The CDR3 bases are TGTGCCAGCAGCCGATCACTAGCGGCGAACACCGGGGAGCTGTTTTTT.

The rearrangement uses TRBV27 and TRBJ1-2, with D perhaps TRBD1 (5 bases). Germline CDR1 and CDR2: MNHEY and SMNVEV (reference sequence). Trimming cost V 6 bases and J 5 bases, with 19 bases left between them. The CDR3 sequence is 15 residues long. This CDR3 reads CASSFSGGRRYGYTF. For the CDR3, the DNA is TGTGCCAGCAGCTTCTCCGGGGGACGGAGATATGGCTACACCTTC.

The gene calls are TRBV28 and TRBJ2-1; TRBD2 matches at 12 bases. V lost 7 bases, J lost 0 bases, and 1 base stayed unmatched. Looked up from germline, CDR1 is MDHEN and CDR2 is SYDVKM. The CDR3 consists of 15 residues. The CDR3 region has the DNA TGTGCCAGCACTAGCGGGGGGGCCTCCTACAATGAGCAGTTCTTC. Translating gives CASTSGGASYNEQFF.

V is TRBV6-5 and J is TRBJ2-1, with D possibly matching TRBD1 (6 bases). Trimming left V 5 bases short and J 7 bases short, with 15 bases between. From germline, CDR1 is MNHEY and CDR2 SVGAGI. The CDR3 covers 14 residues. The CDR3 protein is CASSPGTFLNEQFF. Written as DNA, the CDR3 is TGTGCCAGCAGTCCAGGGACATTCCTGAATGAGCAGTTCTTC.

The V call is TRBV6-5, the J call TRBJ1-6; possibly TRBD1 for D (6 bases). Germline V gene lookup returns CDR1 MNHEY and CDR2 SVGAGI. The CDR3 has 15 residues. Trimming stripped 7 bases from V and 4 bases from J, with 14 bases between. CDR3 bases: TGTGCCAGCAAACTACAGGGACCTTATAATTCACCCCTCCACTTT. As protein: CASKLQGPYNSPLHF.

The chain couples TRBV5-6 to TRBJ2-7, with D tentatively TRBD2 (6 bases). This CDR3 region has 17 residues. Germline V gene lookup returns CDR1 SGHDT and CDR2 YYEEEE. V dropped 4 bases and J dropped 1 base, with 21 bases sitting between them. CDR3 sequence: CASSGWPGRGISYEQYF. The DNA of the CDR3 is TGTGCCAGCAGCGGATGGCCTGGGCGGGGTATATCCTACGAGCAGTACTTC.

This clone occurred once. The genes are TRBV19 and TRBJ1-2; D is undetermined. In germline, CDR1 is LNHDA, CDR2 SQIVND (reference sequence). Trimming took off 3 bases at V and 2 bases at J, with 10 bases between the two ends. This CDR3 spans 14 amino acids. The CDR3 region is CASSISQANYGYTF. In DNA form, the CDR3 reads TGTGCCAGTAGTATTAGTCAGGCAAACTATGGCTACACCTTC.